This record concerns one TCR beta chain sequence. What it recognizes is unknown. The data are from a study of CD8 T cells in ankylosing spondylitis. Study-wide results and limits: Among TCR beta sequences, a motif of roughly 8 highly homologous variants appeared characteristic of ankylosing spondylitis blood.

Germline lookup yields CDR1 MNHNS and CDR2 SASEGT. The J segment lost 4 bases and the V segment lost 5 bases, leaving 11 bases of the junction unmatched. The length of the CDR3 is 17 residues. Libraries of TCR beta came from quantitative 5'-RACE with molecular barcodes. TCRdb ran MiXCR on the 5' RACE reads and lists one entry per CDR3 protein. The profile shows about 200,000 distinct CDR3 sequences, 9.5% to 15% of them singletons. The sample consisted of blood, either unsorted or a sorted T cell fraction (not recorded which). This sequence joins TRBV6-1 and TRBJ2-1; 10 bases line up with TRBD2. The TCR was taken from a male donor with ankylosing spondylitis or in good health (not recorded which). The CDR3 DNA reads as TGTGCCAGCAGTCCCACTAGCGGGGTTAGCTTATACAATGAGCAGTTCTTC. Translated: CASSPTSGVSLYNEQFF.